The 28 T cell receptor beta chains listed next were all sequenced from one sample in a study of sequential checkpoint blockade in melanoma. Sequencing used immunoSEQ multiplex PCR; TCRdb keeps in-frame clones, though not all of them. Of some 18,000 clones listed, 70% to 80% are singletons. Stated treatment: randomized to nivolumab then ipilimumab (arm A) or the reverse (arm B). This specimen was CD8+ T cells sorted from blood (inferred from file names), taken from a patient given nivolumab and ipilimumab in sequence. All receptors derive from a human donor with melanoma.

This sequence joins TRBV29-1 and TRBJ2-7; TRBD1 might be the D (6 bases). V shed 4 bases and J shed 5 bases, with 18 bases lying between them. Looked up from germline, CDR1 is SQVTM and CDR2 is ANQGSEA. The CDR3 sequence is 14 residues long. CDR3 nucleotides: TGCAGCGTTGTAACTTTGGGGGCGGGCCACGAGCAGTACTTC. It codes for CSVVTLGAGHEQYF.

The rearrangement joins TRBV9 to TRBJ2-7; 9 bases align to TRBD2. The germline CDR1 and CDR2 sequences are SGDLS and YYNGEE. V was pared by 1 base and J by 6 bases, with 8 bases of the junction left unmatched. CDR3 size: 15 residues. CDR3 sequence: CASSVQAGLAGEQYF. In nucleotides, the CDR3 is TGTGCCAGCAGCGTACAAGCGGGACTAGCAGGCGAGCAGTACTTC.

The CDR3: CASSGRGGSSYEQYF. CDR3 nucleotides: TGTGCCAGCAGCGGGCGGGGGGGAAGCTCCTACGAGCAGTACTTC. The rearrangement joins TRBV11-2 to TRBJ2-7; TRBD2 agrees at 9 bases. Germline CDR1 SGHAT, CDR2 FQNNGV. This CDR3 region has 15 residues. Trimming cost V 5 bases and J 0 bases; bases outside gene matches: 5. The whole variable domain, filled in from reference TRBV11-2 and TRBJ2-7, reads EAGVAQSPRYKIIEKRQSVAFWCNPISGHATLYWYQQILGQGPKLLIQFQNNGVVDDSQLPKDRFSAERLKGVDSTLKIQPAKLEDSAVYLCASSGRGGSSYEQYFGPGTRLTVT.

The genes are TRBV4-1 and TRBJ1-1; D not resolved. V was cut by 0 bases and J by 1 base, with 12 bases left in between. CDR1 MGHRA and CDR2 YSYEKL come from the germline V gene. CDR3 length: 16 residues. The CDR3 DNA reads TGCGCCAGCAGCCAAGAACTGACAAGTTGGAACACTGAAGCTTTCTTT. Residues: CASSQELTSWNTEAFF.

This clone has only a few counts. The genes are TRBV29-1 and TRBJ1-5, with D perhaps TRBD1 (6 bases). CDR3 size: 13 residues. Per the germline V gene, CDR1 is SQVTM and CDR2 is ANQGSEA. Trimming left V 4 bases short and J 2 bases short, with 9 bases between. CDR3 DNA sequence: TGCAGCGTTGGGACAGAAGGCAATCAGCCCCAGCATTTT. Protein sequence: CSVGTEGNQPQHF.

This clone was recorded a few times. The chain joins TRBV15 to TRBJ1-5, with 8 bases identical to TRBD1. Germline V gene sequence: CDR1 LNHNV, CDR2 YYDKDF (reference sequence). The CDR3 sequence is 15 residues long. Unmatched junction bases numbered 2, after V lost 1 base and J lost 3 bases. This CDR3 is CATSRGDRTNQPQHF. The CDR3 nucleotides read TGTGCCACCAGCAGAGGGGACAGGACCAATCAGCCCCAGCATTTT.

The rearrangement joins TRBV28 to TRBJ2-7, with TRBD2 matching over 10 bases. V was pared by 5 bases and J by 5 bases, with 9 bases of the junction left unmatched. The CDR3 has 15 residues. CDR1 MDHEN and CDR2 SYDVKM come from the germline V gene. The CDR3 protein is CASSRPLAGVHEQYF. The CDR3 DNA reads TGTGCCAGCAGTAGACCCCTAGCGGGAGTCCACGAGCAGTACTTC. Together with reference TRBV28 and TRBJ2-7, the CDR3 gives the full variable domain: DVKVTQSSRYLVKRTGEKVFLECVQDMDHENMFWYRQDPGLGLRLIYFSYDVKMKEKGDIPEGYSVSREKKERFSLILESASTNQTSMYLCASSRPLAGVHEQYFGPGTRLTVT.

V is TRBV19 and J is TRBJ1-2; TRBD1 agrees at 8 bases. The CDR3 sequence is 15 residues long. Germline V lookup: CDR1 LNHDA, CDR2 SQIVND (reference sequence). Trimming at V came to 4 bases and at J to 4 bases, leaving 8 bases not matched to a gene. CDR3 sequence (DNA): TGTGCCAGTAGTAGTCCAGGGGGCCATAGCTATGGCTACACCTTC. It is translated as CASSSPGGHSYGYTF.

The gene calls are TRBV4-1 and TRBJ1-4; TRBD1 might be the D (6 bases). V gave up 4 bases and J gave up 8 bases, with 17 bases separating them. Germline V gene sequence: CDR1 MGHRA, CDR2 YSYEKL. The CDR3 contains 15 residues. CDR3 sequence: CASSLFGGLEEKLFF. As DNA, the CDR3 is TGCGCCAGCAGCCTCTTCGGGGGGCTAGAGGAAAAACTGTTTTTT.

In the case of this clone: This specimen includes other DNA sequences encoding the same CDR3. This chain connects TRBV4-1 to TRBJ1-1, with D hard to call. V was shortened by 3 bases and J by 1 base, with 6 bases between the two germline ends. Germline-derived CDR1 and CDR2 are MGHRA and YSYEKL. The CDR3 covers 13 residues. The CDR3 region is CASSQGGNTEAFF. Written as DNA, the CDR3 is TGCGCCAGCAGCCAGGGAGGGAACACTGAAGCTTTCTTT.

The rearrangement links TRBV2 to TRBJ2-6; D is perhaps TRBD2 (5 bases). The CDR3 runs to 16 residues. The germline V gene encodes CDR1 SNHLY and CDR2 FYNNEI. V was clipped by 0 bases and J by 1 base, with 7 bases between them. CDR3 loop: CASSEARGSGANVLTF. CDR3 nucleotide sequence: TGTGCCAGCAGTGAAGCTCGGGGATCTGGGGCCAACGTCCTGACTTTC. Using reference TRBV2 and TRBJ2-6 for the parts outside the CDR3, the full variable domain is EPEVTQTPSHQVTQMGQEVILRCVPISNHLYFYWYRQILGQKVEFLVSFYNNEISEKSEIFDDQFSVERPDGSNFTLKIRSTKLEDSAMYFCASSEARGSGANVLTFGAGSRLTVL.

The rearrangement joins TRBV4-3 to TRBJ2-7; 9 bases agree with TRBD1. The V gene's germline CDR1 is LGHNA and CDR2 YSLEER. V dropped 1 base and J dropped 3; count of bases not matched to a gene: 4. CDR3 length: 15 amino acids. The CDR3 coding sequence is TGCGCCAGCAGCCAAGCCGGGACAGGGATCTACGAGCAGTACTTC. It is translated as CASSQAGTGIYEQYF.

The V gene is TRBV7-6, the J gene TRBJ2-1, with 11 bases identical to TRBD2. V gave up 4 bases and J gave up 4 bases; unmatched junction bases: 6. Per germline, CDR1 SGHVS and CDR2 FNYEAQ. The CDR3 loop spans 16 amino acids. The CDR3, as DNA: TGTGCCAGCAGCTCCTTACTAGCGGGAGATTACAATGAGCAGTTCTTC. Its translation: CASSSLLAGDYNEQFF.

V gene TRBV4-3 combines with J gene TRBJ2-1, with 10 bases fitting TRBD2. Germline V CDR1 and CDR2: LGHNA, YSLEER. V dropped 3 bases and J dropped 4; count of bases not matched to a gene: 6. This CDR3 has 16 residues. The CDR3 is CASSQSRTSGYNEQFF. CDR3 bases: TGCGCCAGCAGCCAGTCCCGGACTAGCGGATACAATGAGCAGTTCTTC.

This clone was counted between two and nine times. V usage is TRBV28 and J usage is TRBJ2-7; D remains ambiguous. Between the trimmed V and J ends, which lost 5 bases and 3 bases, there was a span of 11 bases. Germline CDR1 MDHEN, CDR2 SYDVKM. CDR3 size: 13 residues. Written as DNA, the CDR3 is TGTGCCAGCAGTCCCCCTCAGATCTACGAGCAGTACTTC. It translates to CASSPPQIYEQYF.

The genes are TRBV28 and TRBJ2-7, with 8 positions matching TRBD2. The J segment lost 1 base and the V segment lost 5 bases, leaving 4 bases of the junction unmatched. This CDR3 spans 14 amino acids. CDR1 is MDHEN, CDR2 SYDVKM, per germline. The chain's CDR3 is CASSPRGGSYEQYF. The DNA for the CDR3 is TGTGCCAGCAGTCCCCGGGGGGGGTCCTACGAGCAGTACTTC. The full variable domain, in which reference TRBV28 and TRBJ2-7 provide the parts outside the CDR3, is DVKVTQSSRYLVKRTGEKVFLECVQDMDHENMFWYRQDPGLGLRLIYFSYDVKMKEKGDIPEGYSVSREKKERFSLILESASTNQTSMYLCASSPRGGSYEQYFGPGTRLTVT.

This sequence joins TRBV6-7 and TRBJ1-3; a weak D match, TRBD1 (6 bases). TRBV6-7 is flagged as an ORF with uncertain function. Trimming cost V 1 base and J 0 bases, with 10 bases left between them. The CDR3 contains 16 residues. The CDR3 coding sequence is TGTGCCAGCAGTTACTTGGGGGCCATCTCTGGAAACACCATATATTTT. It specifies CASSYLGAISGNTIYF.

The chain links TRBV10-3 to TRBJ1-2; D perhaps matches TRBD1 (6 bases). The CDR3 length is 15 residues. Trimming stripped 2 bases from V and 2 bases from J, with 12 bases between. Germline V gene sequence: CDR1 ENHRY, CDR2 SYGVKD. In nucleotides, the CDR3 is TGTGCCATCAGTGAGCCATCGGACAGAAACTATGGCTACACCTTC. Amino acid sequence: CAISEPSDRNYGYTF.

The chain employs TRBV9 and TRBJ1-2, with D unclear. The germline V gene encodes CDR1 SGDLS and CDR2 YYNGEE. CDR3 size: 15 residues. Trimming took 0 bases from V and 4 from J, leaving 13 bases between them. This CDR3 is CASSVGEPTRYGYTF. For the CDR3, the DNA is TGTGCCAGCAGCGTAGGCGAACCTACCCGCTATGGCTACACCTTC.

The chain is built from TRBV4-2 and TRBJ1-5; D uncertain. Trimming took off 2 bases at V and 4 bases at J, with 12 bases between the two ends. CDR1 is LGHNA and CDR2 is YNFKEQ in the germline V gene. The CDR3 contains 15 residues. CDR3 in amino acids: CASSQRELGNQPQHF. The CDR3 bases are TGTGCCAGCAGCCAAAGGGAACTAGGGAATCAGCCCCAGCATTTT.

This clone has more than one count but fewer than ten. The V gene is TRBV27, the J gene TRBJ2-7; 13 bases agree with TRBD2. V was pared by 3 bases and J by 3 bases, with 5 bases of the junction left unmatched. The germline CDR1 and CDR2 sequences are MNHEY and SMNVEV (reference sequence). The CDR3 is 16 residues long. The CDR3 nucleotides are TGTGCCAGCAGTTTGTGGGGGACTAGCGGGAACTACGAGCAGTACTTC. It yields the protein CASSLWGTSGNYEQYF.

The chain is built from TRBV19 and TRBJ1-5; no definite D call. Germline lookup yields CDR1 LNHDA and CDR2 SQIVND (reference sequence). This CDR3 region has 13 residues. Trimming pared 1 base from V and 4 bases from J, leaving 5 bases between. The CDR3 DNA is TGTGCCAGTAGTATAGGGAGGAATCAGCCCCAGCATTTT. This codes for CASSIGRNQPQHF.

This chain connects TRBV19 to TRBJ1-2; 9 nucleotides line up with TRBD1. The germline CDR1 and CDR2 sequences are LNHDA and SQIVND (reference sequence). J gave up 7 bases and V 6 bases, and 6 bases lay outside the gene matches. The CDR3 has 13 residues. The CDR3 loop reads CASRPDRGIGYTF. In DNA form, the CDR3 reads TGTGCCAGTAGACCGGACAGGGGTATTGGCTACACCTTC. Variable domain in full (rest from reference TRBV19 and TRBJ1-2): DGGITQSPKYLFRKEGQNVTLSCEQNLNHDAMYWYRQDPGQGLRLIYYSQIVNDFQKGDIAEGYSVSREKKESFPLTVTSAQKNPTAFYLCASRPDRGIGYTFGSGTRLTVV.

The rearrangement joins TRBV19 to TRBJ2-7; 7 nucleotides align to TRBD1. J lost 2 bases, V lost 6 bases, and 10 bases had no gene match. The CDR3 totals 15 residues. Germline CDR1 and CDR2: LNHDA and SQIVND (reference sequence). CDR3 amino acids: CASSLNPTGPYEQYF. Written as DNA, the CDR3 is TGTGCCAGTAGCCTGAACCCGACAGGGCCCTACGAGCAGTACTTC.

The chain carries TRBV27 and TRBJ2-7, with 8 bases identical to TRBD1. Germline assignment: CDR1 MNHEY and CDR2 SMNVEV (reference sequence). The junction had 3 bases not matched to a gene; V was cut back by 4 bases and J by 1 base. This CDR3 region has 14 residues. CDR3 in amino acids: CASSSRGPSYEQYF. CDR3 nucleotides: TGTGCCAGCAGTTCCAGGGGGCCGTCCTACGAGCAGTACTTC.

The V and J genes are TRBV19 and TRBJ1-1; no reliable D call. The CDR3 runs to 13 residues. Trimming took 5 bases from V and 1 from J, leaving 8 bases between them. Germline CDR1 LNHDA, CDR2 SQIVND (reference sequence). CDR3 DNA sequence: TGTGCCAGTAGTCCCGGGTCGAACACTGAAGCTTTCTTT. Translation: CASSPGSNTEAFF.

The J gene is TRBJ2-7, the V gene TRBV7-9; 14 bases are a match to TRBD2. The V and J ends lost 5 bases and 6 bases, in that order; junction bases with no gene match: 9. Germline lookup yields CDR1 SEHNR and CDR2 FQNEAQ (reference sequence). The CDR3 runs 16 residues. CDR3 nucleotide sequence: TGTGCCAGCAGCCGGCAGGGACTAGCGGGAGTTCGCGAGCAGTACTTC. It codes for CASSRQGLAGVREQYF.

CDR3 in amino acids: CAWSRGGTEAFF. As DNA, the CDR3 is TGTGCCTGGAGTAGGGGGGGCACTGAAGCTTTCTTT. This chain links TRBV30 with TRBJ1-1; D may be TRBD1 (6 bases). The CDR3 extends over 12 amino acids. Germline CDR1 reads GTSNPN; CDR2 reads SVGIG (reference sequence). Trimming took 2 bases from V and 4 from J, leaving 8 bases between them.